These T cell receptor beta chains were read from a single sample in a study of blood T cell repertoires in COVID-19. Clones were sequenced by immunoSEQ multiplex PCR, and TCRdb holds only the in-frame ones, with some missing. This table holds just over 300,000 clones, about nine tenths found once. Sequences were obtained from peripheral blood. These receptors all come from a man aged 18-30 years with active or convalescent COVID-19. The conserved cysteine and the conserved F or W are not part of the CDR3 here. The order of the fields is J gene, V gene, CDR3 protein.

>TRBJ1-2|TRBV7-2
ASRSPGTALYGYT
>TRBJ2-7|TRBV9
ASTPGGNSYEQY
>TRBJ1-3|TRBV7-8
ASTLRRGSSTIY
>TRBJ2-1|TRBV19
ASSGFSGGEQF
>TRBJ1-6|TRBV28
ASSLGPGRGSPLH
>TRBJ2-7|TRBV19
ASSPTGWVSYEQY
>TRBJ1-6|TRBV5-1
ASTSQGPYNSPLH
>TRBJ1-2|TRBV28
ASSTGWNYGYT
>TRBJ2-2|TRBV12-3/TRBV12-4
ASKQVSGELF
>TRBJ1-2|TRBV28
ASSLNSYGYT
>TRBJ2-7|TRBV25-1
ASSVSGTGGYEQY
>TRBJ2-5|TRBV5-1
ASSLRGLGGYQETQY
>TRBJ2-7|TRBV29-1
SVGWIQGAHEQY
>TRBJ2-7|TRBV7-3
ASSLKAGVYEQY
>TRBJ2-1|TRBV3-1/TRBV3-2
ASSQAPTSGEIYNEQF
>TRBJ2-7|TRBV4-1
ASSREAGQYSPYEQY
>TRBJ2-2|TRBV10-3
AISDLWADRRTGELF
>TRBJ2-7|TRBV7-2
ASSPPKEGDRAYEQY
>TRBJ2-3|TRBV28
ASSLLLLAGNTDTQY
>TRBJ2-5|TRBV25-1
ASSEGQILETQY
>TRBJ2-3|TRBV5-1
ASSLELAGGSVTDTQY
>TRBJ1-6|TRBV5-4
ASSLRGYNSPLH
>TRBJ2-1|TRBV19
ASSNTGGTGGEQF
>TRBJ1-5|TRBV5-1
ASSFEGDQPQH
>TRBJ1-1|TRBV2
APQGNTEAF
>TRBJ2-5|TRBV7-3
ASSLIAGGRETQY
>TRBJ2-6|TRBV5-1
ASSLSPQGSSGANVLT
>TRBJ1-5|TRBV3-1/TRBV3-2
ASSQGNGYPQPQH
>TRBJ1-1|TRBV19
ASSIRSGLNTEAF
>TRBJ1-6|TRBV6-2/TRBV6-3
ASSPQGISDSPLH
>TRBJ1-4|TRBV7-8
ASSGGLFATNEKLF
>TRBJ2-3|TRBV4-1
ASSPTSGVSTDTQY
>TRBJ2-7|TRBV7-8
ASSLGRRGSYEQY
>TRBJ2-3|TRBV29-1
SVESSGSTDTQY
>TRBJ1-1|TRBV28
ASSLGGRTEAF
>TRBJ1-2|TRBV12-2
ASRLLETGLDYGYT
>TRBJ2-7|TRBV24-1
ATSDPHRGAYEQY
>TRBJ1-1|TRBV2
ASSEVAGNTEAF
>TRBJ2-5|TRBV5-1
ASSLVPAGGQETQY
>TRBJ1-3|TRBV18
ASSAFRDSGNTIY
>TRBJ1-5|TRBV4-3
ASSQDTVSNQPQH
>TRBJ1-1|TRBV11-2
ASSLVPGGTEAF
>TRBJ1-2|TRBV27
ASSQGAGYT
>TRBJ2-1|TRBV29-1
SVQGLAGGKYNEQF
>TRBJ1-1|TRBV6-6
ASRQQGSGTEAF
>TRBJ2-3|TRBV5-1
ASSLDGSLTDTQY
>TRBJ1-5|TRBV5-5
ASSFGTPYSNQPQH
>TRBJ1-5|TRBV4-1
ASSQERGRDSNQPQH
>TRBJ2-1|TRBV6-1
ASSDFRGRPYNEQF
>TRBJ1-2|TRBV7-9
ASSHLGPGRGYT
>TRBJ1-2|TRBV4-1
ASSQYRQGATNYGYT
>TRBJ1-4|TRBV30
AWTPPGDVEKLF
>TRBJ1-6|TRBV27
ASSLSRGDSPLH
>TRBJ1-1|TRBV28
ASSQSGAPAF
>TRBJ2-3|TRBV7-3
ASSLRQNPGLESTDTQY
>TRBJ2-7|TRBV4-1
ASSQAVSSHGAYEQY
>TRBJ1-3|TRBV11-2
ASSFGGISGNTIY